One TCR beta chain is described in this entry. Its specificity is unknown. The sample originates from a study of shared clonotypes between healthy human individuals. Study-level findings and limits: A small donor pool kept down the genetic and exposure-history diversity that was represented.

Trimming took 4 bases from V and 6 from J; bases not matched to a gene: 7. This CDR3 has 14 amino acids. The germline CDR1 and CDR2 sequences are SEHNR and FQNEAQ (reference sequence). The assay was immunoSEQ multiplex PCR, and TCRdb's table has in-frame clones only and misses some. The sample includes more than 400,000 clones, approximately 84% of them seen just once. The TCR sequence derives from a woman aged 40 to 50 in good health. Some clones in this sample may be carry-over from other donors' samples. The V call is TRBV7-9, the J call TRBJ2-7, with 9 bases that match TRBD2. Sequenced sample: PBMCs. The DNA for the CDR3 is TGTGCCAGCAGCTGGCCTAGCGGGAATAGCGAGCAGTACTTC. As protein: CASSWPSGNSEQYF.